The TCR beta chain described here comes from a study of T cells in Graves' hyperthyroidism and ophthalmopathy. Regarding the study as a whole: Researchers found most expanded thyroid clonotypes above 0.001 in blood as well.

For Graves' hyperthyroidism to be stable, ophthalmopathy could not progress within 18 months. Uncontrolled infections, other autoimmune diseases, pregnancy or lactation led to exclusion of patients. Diagnosing involved the use of clinical symptoms, serum thyroxine and TRAb, thyroid ultrasound and orbital computed tomography. This clonotype appeared a few times. Its antigen is undetermined. What was amplified from RNA transcripts were TCR beta CDR3 regions. RT-PCR in the first round (using the HTBI primer set) targeted the TCR CDR3. MiXCR, applied by TCRdb to the multiplex PCR reads, yields one record per CDR3 protein. The sample consists of approximately 400,000 distinct CDR3 sequences, about 15% of them appearing once. The clonotype was recovered from a young woman with Graves' hyperthyroidism. Sequenced sample: blood.

The chain's CDR3 is CASSELPDNYNEQFF. The CDR3 nucleotides are TGTGCCAGCAGTGAATTACCCGACAACTACAATGAGCAGTTCTTC. The chain employs TRBV25-1 and TRBJ2-1; the D is unclear. The CDR3 has 15 amino acids. V was cut by 1 base and J by 3 bases, with 10 bases left in between. Germline V gene sequence: CDR1 MGHDK, CDR2 SYGVNS.